These T cell receptor beta chains were read from a single sample in a study of cytomegalovirus exposure and HLA in healthy donors. Here immunoSEQ multiplex PCR was the method, and the copy in TCRdb shows in-frame clones only, minus some. The sample carries about 130,000 clones, roughly 9.6% recorded once. Sequences were obtained from PBMCs. The receptors derive from a woman in her forties in good health and CMV-seropositive. CDR3s include the opening cysteine and the closing phenylalanine or tryptophan. The D gene is left open where the match is weak. Clone sizes are given selectively: once, few, many, or a class where the clone is expanded.

V	J	length	size	D	DNA	CDR3
TRBV6-5	TRBJ2-3	13	few	NA	TGTGCCAGCAGAGCTGATGGCACAGATACGCAGTATTTT	CASRADGTDTQYF
TRBV9	TRBJ2-2	13	few	NA	TGTGCCAGCAGCGTAGTAGGGGCCGGGGAGCTGTTTTTT	CASSVVGAGELFF
TRBV19	TRBJ2-3	16	NA	TRBD2	TGTGCCAGTAGGCGGAAGCGGGGAATGATCACAGATACGCAGTATTTT	CASRRKRGMITDTQYF
TRBV11-2	TRBJ2-3	14	NA	TRBD1	TGTGCCAGCAGCCCGGGCAGGGGGCACGATACGCAGTATTTT	CASSPGRGHDTQYF
TRBV5-1	TRBJ2-3	14	few	TRBD2	TGCGCCAGCAGCGGCGGGACTAACGCAGATACGCAGTATTTT	CASSGGTNADTQYF
TRBV19	TRBJ2-1	14	NA	NA	TGTGCCAGTAGTAAGGGGGGACAGTACAATGAGCAGTTCTTC	CASSKGGQYNEQFF
TRBV4-1	TRBJ2-7	14	NA	TRBD1	TGCGCCAGCAGCCAAGAGACAGGGCCCCGGGAGCAGTACTTC	CASSQETGPREQYF
TRBV6-5	TRBJ2-1	16	NA	TRBD2	TGTGCCAGCAGTTATGGGCTAGCGGCCATCGGCAATGAGCAGTTCTTC	CASSYGLAAIGNEQFF
TRBV15	TRBJ2-7	15	NA	TRBD1	TGTGCCACCAGCAGAGATGGGGGACAGGGGTACGAGCAGTACTTC	CATSRDGGQGYEQYF
TRBV7-9	TRBJ2-5	14	NA	NA	TGTGCCAGCAGCTTAGGGACAGACCAAGAGACCCAGTACTTC	CASSLGTDQETQYF
TRBV19	TRBJ2-5	14	few	TRBD2	TGTGCCAGTAGCGCGGCGGGGGGCCGGGAGACCCAGTACTTC	CASSAAGGRETQYF